This TCR beta chain is drawn from a study of T cell responses to AZD1222 COVID-19 vaccine. The study's findings and limits: Only 5 or 6 individuals given AZD1222 were seropositive at baseline. Donors were largely white British and mainly female; clonal diversity was possibly underestimated.

A word on this clone: Its antigen is as yet unknown.

V was clipped by 0 bases and J by 0 bases, with 5 bases between them. This CDR3 comprises 14 residues. Germline loops: CDR1 LNHNV, CDR2 YYDKDF (reference sequence). Profiled with immunoSEQ multiplex PCR; TCRdb holds only in-frame clones, not every one. The repertoire holds some 150,000 clones, with 85% to 95% as singletons. The specimen comprised peripheral blood, sampled on day 0 of AZD1222 vaccination. The sequence came from an adult in good health. The V gene is TRBV15, the J gene TRBJ1-1, with D unresolved. DNA of the CDR3: TGTGCCACCAGCAGAGATCTGGTGAACACTGAAGCTTTCTTT. As protein: CATSRDLVNTEAFF.